The 11 T cell receptor beta chains below were found in one sample sequenced in a study of blood T cell repertoires in COVID-19. Generated by immunoSEQ multiplex PCR, the TCRdb table keeps only in-frame clones and is missing some. This repertoire shows some 50,000 clones, around four fifths found once; its top ten account for approximately 6.1%. The material sequenced was peripheral blood. These receptors all stem from a woman older than 75 with acute or convalescent COVID-19.

This chain connects TRBV7-9 to TRBJ1-2; the D gene is possibly TRBD1 (5 bases). Germline V gene sequence: CDR1 SEHNR, CDR2 FQNEAQ (reference sequence). Trimming stripped 4 bases from V and 5 bases from J, with 20 bases between. The CDR3 contains 16 residues. CDR3: CASSSQGHPKGYGYTF. The CDR3 bases are TGTGCCAGCAGCTCACAAGGACACCCTAAGGGATATGGCTACACCTTC. Drawing the rest from reference TRBV7-9 and TRBJ1-2, the complete variable domain is DTGVSQNPRHKITKRGQNVTFRCDPISEHNRLYWYRQTLGQGPEFLTYFQNEAQLEKSRLLSDRFSAERPKGSFSTLEIQRTEQGDSAMYLCASSSQGHPKGYGYTFGSGTRLTVV.

CDR3 coding DNA: TGTGCCAGCAGCGTAGCTTCGGGGGAGTGGGAGACCCAGTACTTC. Translation gives CASSVASGEWETQYF. V gene TRBV9 combines with J gene TRBJ2-5; possible D gene TRBD2, 6 bases. V lost 0 bases to trimming and J lost 5 bases, with 14 bases between them. Per the germline V gene, CDR1 is SGDLS and CDR2 is YYNGEE. The CDR3 extends over 15 amino acids.

This chain uses TRBV5-4 with TRBJ2-1; TRBD2 agrees at 13 bases. V lost 4 bases to trimming and J lost 2 bases; unmatched junction nucleotides: 6. This CDR3 is 17 amino acids long. The germline CDR1 and CDR2 sequences are SGHNT and YYREEE (reference sequence). CDR3 nucleotide sequence: TGTGCCAGCAGCGACGTTGGACTAGCGGGGGCCTACAATGAGCAGTTCTTC. Encoded protein: CASSDVGLAGAYNEQFF.

The V call is TRBV19, the J call TRBJ2-7; 9 positions match TRBD1. Germline CDR1 reads LNHDA; CDR2 reads SQIVND (reference sequence). After removal of 9 bases from V and 6 bases from J, the junction contained 9 bases not matched to a gene. CDR3 length: 13 residues. This CDR3 is CASARDRGGEQYF. CDR3 coding DNA: TGTGCCAGCGCGCGAGACAGGGGGGGCGAGCAGTACTTC.

The rearrangement joins TRBV14 to TRBJ2-3; TRBD2 matches 11 bases. V was pared by 3 bases and J by 2 bases, with 4 bases of the junction left unmatched. This CDR3 has 16 residues. CDR1 is SGHDN, CDR2 FVKESK, per germline. For the CDR3, the DNA is TGTGCCAGCAGCCATTTAGCGGGGGGGAACACAGATACGCAGTATTTT. This translates into CASSHLAGGNTDTQYF.

The chain is built from TRBV19 and TRBJ1-2; 9 nucleotides line up with TRBD1. This CDR3 contains 16 residues. The germline CDR1 and CDR2 sequences are LNHDA and SQIVND (reference sequence). V was pared by 3 bases and J by 8 bases, with 13 bases of the junction left unmatched. The CDR3 nucleotides are TGTGCCAGTAGTATGGCCCCGGGACAGGGCTTAGGGGGCTACACCTTC. Translation gives CASSMAPGQGLGGYTF.

This clone came up once. The V gene is TRBV25-1, the J gene TRBJ1-4, with D tentatively TRBD1 (5 bases). The germline V and J ends were trimmed by 0 bases and 0 bases, with 8 bases remaining between them. From germline, CDR1 is MGHDK and CDR2 SYGVNS. The CDR3 sequence is 16 residues long. The CDR3 protein is CASSEYGGTTNEKLFF. DNA of the CDR3: TGTGCCAGCAGTGAATATGGGGGGACAACTAATGAAAAACTGTTTTTT.

This rearrangement joins TRBV19 to TRBJ1-5, with D possibly TRBD1 on 5 matching bases. The ends were cut back, 4 bases at V and 5 bases at J, with 21 bases in the middle. Germline loops: CDR1 LNHDA, CDR2 SQIVND (reference sequence). The CDR3 is made up of 17 amino acids. The CDR3 loop is CASSTRRSGQGDQPQHF. DNA of the CDR3: TGTGCCAGTAGTACTAGGAGATCTGGACAAGGGGATCAGCCCCAGCATTTT.

The chain links TRBV27 to TRBJ2-5; 9 nucleotides align to TRBD1. Trimming at V came to 4 bases and at J to 2 bases, leaving 8 bases not matched to a gene. The V gene's germline CDR1 is MNHEY and CDR2 SMNVEV (reference sequence). The CDR3 covers 16 residues. The CDR3 bases are TGTGCCAGCAGTTGGGGGACAGGGAGCTTTCAAGAGACCCAGTACTTC. This sequence encodes CASSWGTGSFQETQYF.

The chain recombines TRBV7-8 with TRBJ1-1; weak D call: TRBD1 (6 bases). Germline assignment: CDR1 SGHVS and CDR2 FQNEAQ. The CDR3 spans 17 residues. Trimming cost V 4 bases and J 0 bases, with 18 bases left between them. Here the CDR3 reads CASSSGKGGFMNTEAFF. As DNA, the CDR3 is TGTGCCAGCAGCTCCGGGAAGGGGGGGTTTATGAACACTGAAGCTTTCTTT. Full variable domain (remainder filled in from reference TRBV7-8 and TRBJ1-1): GAGVSQSPRYKVAKRGQDVALRCDPISGHVSLFWYQQALGQGPEFLTYFQNEAQLDKSGLPSDRFFAERPEGSVSTLKIQRTQQEDSAVYLCASSSGKGGFMNTEAFFGQGTRLTVV.

J is TRBJ1-6 and V is TRBV6-2 or TRBV6-3, with a weak D call TRBD1 (6 bases). This CDR3 region has 14 residues. Trimming removed 6 bases from V and 10 bases from J, with 16 bases in between. Per the germline V gene, CDR1 is MNHEY and CDR2 is SVGEGT. CDR3 protein: CASSFTGYESPLHF. CDR3 bases: TGTGCCAGCAGCTTTACAGGGTATGAATCACCCCTCCACTTT.